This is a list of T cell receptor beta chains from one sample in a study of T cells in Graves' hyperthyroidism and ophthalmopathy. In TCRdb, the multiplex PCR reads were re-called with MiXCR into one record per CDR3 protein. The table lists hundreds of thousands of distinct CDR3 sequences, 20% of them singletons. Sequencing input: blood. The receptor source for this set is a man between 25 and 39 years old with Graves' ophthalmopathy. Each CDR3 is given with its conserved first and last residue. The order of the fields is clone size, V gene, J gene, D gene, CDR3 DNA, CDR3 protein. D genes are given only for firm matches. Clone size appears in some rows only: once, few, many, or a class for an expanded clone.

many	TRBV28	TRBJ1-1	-	TGTGCCAGCAGTCCGAATTTTGGGGGGTGGACAATGAACACTGAAGCTTTCTTT	CASSPNFGGWTMNTEAFF
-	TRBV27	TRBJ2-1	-	TGTGCCAGCAGTTTCGAGGGTGGAGAGCAGTTCTTC	CASSFEGGEQFF
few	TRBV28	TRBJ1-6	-	TGTGCCAGCAGTTCATCAGGGCACGGTTCACCCCTCCACTTT	CASSSSGHGSPLHF
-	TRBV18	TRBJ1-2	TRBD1	TGTGCCAGCTCACACGAGACAGGGGACTATGGCTACACCTTC	CASSHETGDYGYTF
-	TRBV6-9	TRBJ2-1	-	TGTGCCAGCAGTTCCTCGTTAGGGGGGAACAATGAGCAGTTCTTC	CASSSSLGGNNEQFF
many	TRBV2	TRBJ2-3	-	TGTGCCAGCAGTGAAGACGGGAAAGGTTCAGATACGCAGTATTTT	CASSEDGKGSDTQYF
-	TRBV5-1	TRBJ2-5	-	TGCGCCAGCAGCGCCGGGGACGGCTTCGTGGAGACCCAGTACTTC	CASSAGDGFVETQYF
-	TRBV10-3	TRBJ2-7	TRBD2	TGTGCCATCACGGGACTAGCTGGGGAGCAGTACTTC	CAITGLAGEQYF
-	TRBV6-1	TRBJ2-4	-	TGTGCCAGCAGGACCCGGGACAAAAACATTCAGTACTTC	CASRTRDKNIQYF
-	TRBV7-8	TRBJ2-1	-	TGTACCAGCAGCTTCCGCCAAGACACCTCCTACAATGAGCAGTTCTTC	CTSSFRQDTSYNEQFF
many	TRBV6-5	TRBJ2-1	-	TGTGCCAGCAGTTACTCGAGGGCAAATGAGCAGTTCTTC	CASSYSRANEQFF
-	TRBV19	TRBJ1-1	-	TGTGCCAGTAGTATCGGGGTAATCACTGAAGCTTTCTTT	CASSIGVITEAFF
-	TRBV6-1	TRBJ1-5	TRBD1	TGTGCCAGCAGTAGGATTGGGGCAGGGGGCAAGGGCAATCAGCCCCAGCATTTT	CASSRIGAGGKGNQPQHF
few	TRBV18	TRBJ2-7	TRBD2	TGTGCCAGCTCATCGGGACTAGCGGAAACCTACGAGCAGTACTTC	CASSSGLAETYEQYF
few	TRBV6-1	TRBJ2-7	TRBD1	TGTGCCAGCAGTGCACAGGGGACAGGGAGCTACGAGCAGTACTTC	CASSAQGTGSYEQYF
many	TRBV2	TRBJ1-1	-	TGTGCCAGCCTAGGGTCGGGGACTGAAGCTTTCTTT	CASLGSGTEAFF
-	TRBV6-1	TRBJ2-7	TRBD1	TGTGCCATCAGAAGCTGGGACAGCTACGAGCAGTACTTC	CAIRSWDSYEQYF
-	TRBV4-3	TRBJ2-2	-	TGCGCCAGCAGCTTTTGGGGGAGGAACACCGGGGAGCTGTTTTTT	CASSFWGRNTGELFF
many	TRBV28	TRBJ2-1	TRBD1	TGTGCCAGCAGTTTACGGACAGGGGGCCCTATGAATGAGCAGTTCTTC	CASSLRTGGPMNEQFF
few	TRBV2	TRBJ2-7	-	TGTGCCAGCAACCCAGAGGGGAGCTCCTACGAGCAGTACTTC	CASNPEGSSYEQYF
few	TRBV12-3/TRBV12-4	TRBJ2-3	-	TGTGCCAGCAGTCCCCTAAGGTGGCGGGGCACAGATACGCAGTATTTT	CASSPLRWRGTDTQYF
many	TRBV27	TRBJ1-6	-	TGTGCCAGCAGTTTGGCAGGGACCACGTCACCCCTCCACTTT	CASSLAGTTSPLHF
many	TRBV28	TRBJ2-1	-	TGTGCCAGCAGCCGATTCGGTGAGCAGTTCTTC	CASSRFGEQFF
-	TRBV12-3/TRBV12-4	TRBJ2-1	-	TGTGCCAGCAGTTTTGGAGACATATACAATGAGCAGTTCTTC	CASSFGDIYNEQFF
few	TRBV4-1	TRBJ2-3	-	TGCGCCAGCAGCCAAGATCGGGTAGGACATACGCAGTATTTT	CASSQDRVGHTQYF
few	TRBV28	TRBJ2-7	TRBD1	TGTGCCAGCAGGTCCTCCGGGACAGGGGCCTACAAGCAGTACTTC	CASRSSGTGAYKQYF
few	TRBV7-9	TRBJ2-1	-	TGTGCCAGCAGCCCCGGTTCGGATGAGCAGTTCTTC	CASSPGSDEQFF
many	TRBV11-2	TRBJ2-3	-	TGTGCCAGCAGCTCGTCCCGGGACAGCACAGATACGCAGTATTTT	CASSSSRDSTDTQYF
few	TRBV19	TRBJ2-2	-	TGTGCCAGTATCCCGACAGGCACCGGGGAGCTGTTTTTT	CASIPTGTGELFF
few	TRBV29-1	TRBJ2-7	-	TGCAGCGTTGGAAGGGACACTACTACCTACGAGCAGTACTTC	CSVGRDTTTYEQYF
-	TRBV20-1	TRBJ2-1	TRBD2	TGCAGTGCTAGAGAGTCCGGGACTAGCAAAGATGAGCAGTTCTTC	CSARESGTSKDEQFF
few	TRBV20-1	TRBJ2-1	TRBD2	TGCAGTGCTAGAGATCTCGGAGGTAGCGGGAGTGTTAATGAGCAGTTCTTC	CSARDLGGSGSVNEQFF
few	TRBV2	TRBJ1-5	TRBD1	TGTGCCAGCAGCGACCCTCCGGGACAGGGGCCCCAGCATTTT	CASSDPPGQGPQHF
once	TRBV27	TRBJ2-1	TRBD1	TGTGCCAGCAGGGCCGGGACAGGGGATAATGAGCAGTTCTTC	CASRAGTGDNEQFF
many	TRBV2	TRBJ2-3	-	TGTGCCAGCGACAAGCGGCTTAGCACAGATACGCAGTATTTT	CASDKRLSTDTQYF
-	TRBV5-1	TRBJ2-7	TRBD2	TGCGCCAGCAGCTTGCGTAGCGGGACTGCCTACGAGCAGTACTTC	CASSLRSGTAYEQYF
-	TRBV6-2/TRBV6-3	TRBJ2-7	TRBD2	TGTGCCACCTACAAATGGACTAGCGGGACCTACGAGCAGTACTTC	CATYKWTSGTYEQYF
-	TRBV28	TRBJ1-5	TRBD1	TGTGCCAGCAGTTTATGGGGTGCAGGGGGGGAGCCCCAGCATTTT	CASSLWGAGGEPQHF
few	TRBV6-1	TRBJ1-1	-	TGTGCCAGCAGCCCTCTCAGGGGTCCGAACACTGAAGCTTTCTTT	CASSPLRGPNTEAFF
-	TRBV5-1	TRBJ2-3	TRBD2	TGCGCCAGCAGCGAACCTAAACTAGCGACTAGCACAGATACGCAGTATTTT	CASSEPKLATSTDTQYF